These T cell receptor beta chains were read from a single sample in a study of T-cell memory formation after mild COVID-19. One entry per CDR3 protein, called by TCRdb with MiXCR from the 5' RACE reads. The profile shows about 310,000 distinct CDR3 sequences, around 15% of them singletons. The sample comprised PBMCs or a T cell subset sorted from them (not recorded which). These receptors all stem from a man younger than 35 who had mild COVID-19 (a few samples of this study predate the infection). Cell type and time point are not known. Each CDR3 is given with its conserved first and last residue. Fields, in order: V gene, clone size, D gene, J gene, CDR3 DNA, CDR3 protein. The D gene is left open where the match is weak. Not all rows give a size; the values are once, few, many and, for expanded clones, a class.

TRBV12-3/TRBV12-4,.,.,TRBJ2-4,TGTGCCAGCAGTTTAGGGAACCTAGCCAAAAACATTCAGTACTTC,CASSLGNLAKNIQYF
TRBV9,few,.,TRBJ2-7,TGTGCCAGCAGCGTAGATTACGACGGCTACGAGCAGTACTTC,CASSVDYDGYEQYF
TRBV5-1,few,.,TRBJ2-3,TGCGCCAGCAGCGACTCCTTAAGTGATACGCAGTATTTT,CASSDSLSDTQYF
TRBV7-2,many,.,TRBJ1-5,TGTGCCAGCAGCTTAGGGACCCTCGGCGGGCAGCCCCAGCATTTT,CASSLGTLGGQPQHF
TRBV21-1,.,.,TRBJ2-7,TGTGCCAGCAAGGAGGGGACAGGGGGCGCCGAGCAGTACTTC,CASKEGTGGAEQYF
TRBV25-1,few,.,TRBJ1-1,TGTGCCAGCAGTGAACTTGTGGCCACTGAAGCTTTCTTT,CASSELVATEAFF
TRBV12-3/TRBV12-4,.,TRBD1,TRBJ1-1,TGTGCCAGCAGGCCGGGACAGTTTATCGAAGCTTTCTTT,CASRPGQFIEAFF
TRBV4-3,few,TRBD1,TRBJ2-3,TGCGCCAGCAGCCCCCGTGGGGACAGGGGAACAGATACGCAGTATTTT,CASSPRGDRGTDTQYF
TRBV5-1,many,TRBD2,TRBJ2-3,TGCGCCAGCAGCCCCTACTCGGGCGGGGGAGCCACAGATACGCAGTATTTT,CASSPYSGGGATDTQYF
TRBV4-3,few,.,TRBJ1-2,TGCGCCAGCAGCCCTGACACTCATTCGGTCTATGGCTACACCTTC,CASSPDTHSVYGYTF
TRBV12-3/TRBV12-4,.,TRBD1,TRBJ1-1,TGTGCCAGCAGCAGGGGGCAGAGGACTGAAGCTTTCTTT,CASSRGQRTEAFF
TRBV20-1,few,.,TRBJ1-1,TGCAGTGCCCCTCGCGCTTCGGGAGGCACTGAAGCTTTCTTT,CSAPRASGGTEAFF
TRBV7-9,many,TRBD2,TRBJ2-1,TGTGCCAGCAGCCCTGGGACTAGCGGGGGTATAGATTCCAATGAGCAGTTCTTC,CASSPGTSGGIDSNEQFF
TRBV28,many,TRBD1,TRBJ1-4,TGTGCCAGCAGCCGCGGACAGGGGGCCGGTGAAAAACTGTTTTTT,CASSRGQGAGEKLFF
TRBV18,.,TRBD1,TRBJ1-1,TGTGCCAGCTCCCAGAGGACAGGGGCATACACTGAAGCTTTCTTT,CASSQRTGAYTEAFF
TRBV15,few,.,TRBJ1-2,TGTGCCACCAGCCGGGGCGGGAGGGTCGGCTATGGCTACACCTTC,CATSRGGRVGYGYTF
TRBV6-5,few,.,TRBJ2-2,TGTGCCAGCAGTTCCCGCACCCCGGCCAGGGAGCTGTTTTTT,CASSSRTPARELFF
TRBV7-6,.,TRBD2,TRBJ2-1,TGTGCCAGCCTACCGGGACTAGCGGGCGATGAGCAGTTCTTC,CASLPGLAGDEQFF
TRBV5-5,.,.,TRBJ1-1,TGTGCCAGCAGCTTGGAGTGGACGGGAAACACTGAAGCTTTCTTT,CASSLEWTGNTEAFF
TRBV5-1,few,TRBD1,TRBJ1-6,TGCGCCAGCAGCTCCGGACAGGGGCAGAATTCACCCCTCCACTTT,CASSSGQGQNSPLHF
TRBV10-3,.,.,TRBJ2-3,TGTGCCGTTAGGGACACAGGCACAGATACGCAGTATTTT,CAVRDTGTDTQYF
TRBV10-3,.,.,TRBJ2-5,TGTGCCATCAGTGAGGTCGGCCAAGAGACCCAGTACTTC,CAISEVGQETQYF
TRBV4-1,few,TRBD1,TRBJ1-2,TGCGCCAGCAGCCAAGCCGACAGGGGTGTGGTGAACTATGGCTACACCTTC,CASSQADRGVVNYGYTF
TRBV7-9,.,TRBD2,TRBJ2-1,TGTGCCAGCAGCTCCACTAGCGGGGGGCGACGCAATGAGCAGTTCTTC,CASSSTSGGRRNEQFF
TRBV7-8,.,.,TRBJ2-2,TGTGCCAGCAGTTCACTGCAAGGGAGAGCAACGACCGGGGAGCTGTTTTTT,CASSSLQGRATTGELFF
TRBV12-3/TRBV12-4,few,.,TRBJ1-6,TGTGCCAGCTCCGGATCTAATTCACCCCTCCACTTT,CASSGSNSPLHF
TRBV29-1,.,.,TRBJ2-3,TGCAGCGTTGATCTCTCTTGGCAGAGCACAGATACGCAGTATTTT,CSVDLSWQSTDTQYF
TRBV6-5,few,TRBD2,TRBJ2-6,TGTGCCAGCAGCTCGGGAGGAGCTGGGGCCAACGTCCTGACTTTC,CASSSGGAGANVLTF
TRBV6-6,medium-sized,.,TRBJ2-3,TGTGCCAGCAGTTATACCTCCGGAGGACAGCGTCTCACAGATACGCAGTATTTT,CASSYTSGGQRLTDTQYF